These 26 T cell receptor beta chains were sequenced from one sample in a study of T cell responses to AZD1222 COVID-19 vaccine. Sequenced by immunoSEQ multiplex PCR; TCRdb stores in-frame clones only, minus some. This sample has roughly 100,000 clones, with roughly 84% found just once. Material: peripheral blood, obtained on day 0 of AZD1222 vaccination. These receptors all stem from an adult in good health.

V is TRBV28 and J is TRBJ1-1; D unclear. This CDR3 comprises 11 residues. With 8 bases removed from V and 6 bases from J, the gap between germline ends came to 10 bases. Germline values: CDR1 MDHEN, CDR2 SYDVKM. DNA of the CDR3: TGTGCCAGCGGACTCTGGGCTGAAGCTTTCTTT. Translation gives CASGLWAEAFF.

A single count supports this clone. The V gene is TRBV4-1, the J gene TRBJ2-3, with D unresolved. Germline V gives CDR1 MGHRA, CDR2 YSYEKL. This CDR3 is built from 10 residues. V shed 2 bases and J shed 7 bases, with 1 base lying between them. CDR3 amino acids: CASSQHTQYF. CDR3 in DNA: TGCGCCAGCAGCCAACATACGCAGTATTTT.

The rearrangement joins TRBV12-3 or TRBV12-4 to TRBJ1-2; D is unclear. This CDR3 is 13 amino acids long. The ends were cut back, 5 bases at V and 4 bases at J, with 11 bases in the middle. This CDR3 is CASSLGEIYGYTF. DNA for the CDR3: TGTGCCAGCAGTCTCGGTGAAATCTATGGCTACACCTTC.

The chain employs TRBV24-1 and TRBJ1-1, with 7 bases aligning to TRBD1. Looked up from germline, CDR1 is KGHDR and CDR2 is SFDVKD. The CDR3 consists of 15 residues. The V gene end was trimmed by 4 bases and the J gene end by 1 base; junction bases not matched to a gene: 5. CDR3 sequence reads: CATSDTGAPNTEAFF. The CDR3 DNA reads as TGTGCCACCAGTGACACAGGGGCGCCGAACACTGAAGCTTTCTTT.

This clone has a handful of counts. The chain links TRBV29-1 to TRBJ2-7; D gene uncertain. Trimming took off 4 bases at V and 1 base at J, with 8 bases between the two ends. The CDR3 has 12 residues. CDR1 is SQVTM, CDR2 ANQGSEA, per germline. Here the CDR3 reads CSVVGNSYEQYF. In nucleotides, the CDR3 is TGCAGCGTTGTAGGGAATTCCTACGAGCAGTACTTC.

This chain uses TRBV20-1 with TRBJ1-1; TRBD1 aligns across 8 bases. Looked up from germline, CDR1 is DFQATT and CDR2 is SNEGSKA (reference sequence). This CDR3 has 16 amino acids. After removal of 3 bases from V and 5 bases from J, the junction contained 14 bases not matched to a gene. The CDR3 bases are TGCAGTGCTAGTTGGCAGAGTGTGAACAGGGGGACTGAAGCTTTCTTT. It encodes CSASWQSVNRGTEAFF.

The chain couples TRBV12-1 to TRBJ2-5; no check of the table's D call, TRBD1, against the DNA was made. TRBV12-1 corresponds to a pseudogene. This CDR3 region has 16 residues. The DNA for the CDR3 is TGTGCCAGCAGCTTTGTGGGGACAGAACAACAAGAGACCCAGTACTTC. This sequence encodes CASSFVGTEQQETQYF.

The chain uses TRBV6-2 or TRBV6-3 and TRBJ1-6, with unresolved D. V lost 3 bases, J lost 6 bases, and 9 bases lay in between. The CDR3 extends over 14 amino acids. CDR1 MNHEY and CDR2 SVGEGT come from the germline V gene. CDR3 in DNA: TGTGCCAGCAGTTATGGACTAGGTAATTCACCCCTCCACTTT. As protein: CASSYGLGNSPLHF.

This clone was detected only a few times. This sequence joins TRBV7-9 and TRBJ1-2; maybe TRBD1 (5 bases). The ends were cut back, 5 bases at V and 4 bases at J, with 17 bases in the middle. The V gene's germline CDR1 is SEHNR and CDR2 FQNEAQ (reference sequence). The CDR3 sequence is 15 residues long. CDR3 sequence: CASSLGEVKPYGYTF. The CDR3 DNA follows: TGTGCCAGCAGCCTAGGGGAGGTAAAGCCCTATGGCTACACCTTC.

J is TRBJ1-1 and V is TRBV2, with D unresolved. This CDR3 region has 15 residues. Trimming cost V 7 bases and J 0 bases, with 15 bases left between them. The germline V gene has CDR1 SNHLY and CDR2 FYNNEI. CDR3 protein: CASTEGVRLNTEAFF. CDR3 sequence (DNA): TGTGCCAGCACCGAAGGCGTCAGGTTGAACACTGAAGCTTTCTTT.

The V and J genes are TRBV2 and TRBJ1-6; 7 bases are shared with TRBD1. V shed 7 bases and J 5 bases; nucleotides not matched to a gene: 5. Germline CDR1 is SNHLY and CDR2 is FYNNEI. The CDR3 extends over 14 amino acids. The CDR3 sequence: CASIRDRNNSPLHF. As DNA, the CDR3 is TGTGCCAGCATCCGGGACAGAAATAATTCACCCCTCCACTTT.

The CDR3 region has the DNA TGTGCCAGTAGTATTTATTCGGGTTTAGATCAGCCCCAGCATTTT. This sequence encodes CASSIYSGLDQPQHF. The V and J genes are TRBV19 and TRBJ1-5; D not resolved. The CDR3 runs to 15 residues. CDR1 LNHDA and CDR2 SQIVND come from the germline V gene (reference sequence). V lost 3 bases and J lost 5, with 14 bases in between.

The V gene is TRBV5-1, the J gene TRBJ1-5, with D unclear. Germline assignment: CDR1 SGHRS and CDR2 YFSETQ. V was shortened by 3 bases and J by 4 bases, with 8 bases between the two germline ends. The CDR3 is 13 residues long. The CDR3 DNA reads as TGCGCCAGCAGCTCCGGTCAAAATCAGCCCCAGCATTTT. Its translation: CASSSGQNQPQHF.

The rearrangement joins TRBV7-2 to TRBJ1-2; D may be TRBD1 (6 bases). The ends were cut back, 1 base at V and 8 bases at J, with 11 bases in the middle. The CDR3 consists of 13 residues. Germline V lookup: CDR1 SGHTA, CDR2 FQGNSA. The CDR3 DNA reads as TGTGCCAGCAGCTTAGAGGGGGGAAGGGGCTACACCTTC. It yields the protein CASSLEGGRGYTF.

V and J are TRBV19 and TRBJ1-3; no clear D gene. The CDR3 length is 16 residues. Germline CDR1 reads LNHDA; CDR2 reads SQIVND (reference sequence). Trimming took 7 bases from V and 1 from J, leaving 17 bases between them. CDR3 nucleotides: TGTGCCAGTACCCTGACCGGGCAATCTTCTGGAAACACCATATATTTT. Translated: CASTLTGQSSGNTIYF.

The V and J genes are TRBV11-3 and TRBJ2-3; 11 nucleotides line up with TRBD2. Germline lookup yields CDR1 SGHNT and CDR2 YENEEA. V gave up 3 bases and J gave up 4 bases; unmatched junction bases: 3. The CDR3 loop spans 15 amino acids. CDR3 sequence: CASSFIAGGPDTQYF. The CDR3, as DNA: TGTGCCAGCAGCTTTATAGCGGGGGGGCCAGATACGCAGTATTTT.

This chain links TRBV28 with TRBJ1-1; no firm D call. The CDR3 sequence is 14 residues long. Germline CDR1 MDHEN, CDR2 SYDVKM. The V gene lost 5 bases and the J gene lost 11 bases, with 21 bases spanning the gap. The CDR3 DNA reads as TGTGCCAGCAGTACAAGACTGGGGTTGGGAGGCGCTTTCTTT. Translation: CASSTRLGLGGAFF.

The chain recombines TRBV2 with TRBJ2-3; 8 positions match TRBD2. V was clipped by 6 bases and J by 0 bases; unmatched bases: 8. Germline V gene sequence: CDR1 SNHLY, CDR2 FYNNEI. The CDR3 covers 16 residues. The CDR3 region is CASRRVTSASTDTQYF. The CDR3 DNA sequence: TGTGCCAGCAGAAGGGTGACTAGCGCTAGCACAGATACGCAGTATTTT.

This clone turned up a few times. The rearrangement joins TRBV6-5 to TRBJ1-2; D not resolved. Trimming removed 5 bases at V and 7 bases at J, with 17 bases between. The CDR3 contains 14 residues. Germline loops: CDR1 MNHEY, CDR2 SVGAGI. In DNA form, the CDR3 reads TGTGCCAGCAGTCTCCGAGGGCAGGTGGTTGGCTACACCTTC. Its translation: CASSLRGQVVGYTF.

The chain is built from TRBV12-3 or TRBV12-4 and TRBJ2-5; D ambiguous. The CDR3 runs 12 residues. The V and J ends lost 3 bases and 3 bases respectively, with 5 bases between them. CDR3 coding DNA: TGTGCCAGCAGTTTTACAGAAGAGACCCAGTACTTC. Encoded protein: CASSFTEETQYF.

CDR3 in DNA: TGTGCCAGCAGTTTATGCACTGGACAGGGTTGCTACGAGCAGTACTTC. Translated, it gives CASSLCTGQGCYEQYF. The chain uses TRBV28 and TRBJ2-7, with TRBD1 matching 8 bases. V shed 0 bases and J 3 bases; nucleotides not matched to a gene: 7. Germline CDR1 and CDR2: MDHEN and SYDVKM. This CDR3 region has 16 residues.

The J gene is TRBJ2-1, the V gene TRBV2; the match to TRBD2 covers 11 bases. The CDR3 runs to 15 residues. CDR1 SNHLY and CDR2 FYNNEI come from the germline V gene. J gave up 4 bases and V 7 bases, and 6 bases lay outside the gene matches. This CDR3 reads CASNPSGRTYNEQFF. CDR3 in DNA: TGTGCCAGCAACCCTAGCGGGAGGACTTACAATGAGCAGTTCTTC. Full variable domain (missing parts from reference TRBV2 and TRBJ2-1): EPEVTQTPSHQVTQMGQEVILRCVPISNHLYFYWYRQILGQKVEFLVSFYNNEISEKSEIFDDQFSVERPDGSNFTLKIRSTKLEDSAMYFCASNPSGRTYNEQFFGPGTRLTVL.

This clone was counted only a few times. The chain carries TRBV27 and TRBJ2-7; D unclear. This CDR3 has 16 amino acids. Germline V CDR1 and CDR2: MNHEY, SMNVEV (reference sequence). Trimming took off 2 bases at V and 2 bases at J, with 16 bases between the two ends. The CDR3 bases are TGTGCCAGCAGTTTACAACTACCCGAAAGGGCCTACGAGCAGTACTTC. Amino acids: CASSLQLPERAYEQYF.

The rearrangement uses TRBV7-9 and TRBJ2-7, with D perhaps TRBD1 (6 bases). V was cut by 3 bases and J by 4 bases, with 7 bases left in between. The CDR3 length is 12 residues. Germline values: CDR1 SEHNR, CDR2 FQNEAQ (reference sequence). CDR3: CASSLTGYEQYF. CDR3 coding DNA: TGTGCCAGCAGCTTGACAGGTTACGAGCAGTACTTC.

The chain joins TRBV6-2 or TRBV6-3 to TRBJ2-7, with D unresolved. Germline loops: CDR1 MNHEY, CDR2 SVGEGT. Trimming pared 6 bases from V and 2 bases from J, leaving 11 bases between. CDR3 length equals 13 residues. The DNA for the CDR3 is TGTGCCAGCAGCCCCACTGGTACCTACGAGCAGTACGTC. Translation gives CASSPTGTYEQYV.

The chain links TRBV5-1 to TRBJ2-7, with TRBD1 identical over 10 bases. This CDR3 comprises 15 residues. The germline gives CDR1 SGHRS, CDR2 YFSETQ. V lost 3 bases, J lost 6 bases, and 9 bases stayed unmatched. CDR3 sequence: CASSSSGTGVIEQYF. Written as DNA, the CDR3 is TGCGCCAGCAGCTCATCCGGGACAGGGGTGATCGAGCAGTACTTC.